One sample yielded the 15 T cell receptor beta chains listed below, sequenced in a study of blood T cell repertoires in COVID-19. Some clones are missing from TCRdb's copy, which holds only in-frame ones; the method was immunoSEQ multiplex PCR. The sample contains around 200,000 clones, around nine tenths of which appear only once. Sequencing was carried out using peripheral blood. The receptors derive from a woman younger than 35 who had recovered from COVID-19.

The rearrangement uses TRBV29-1 and TRBJ2-5, with a possible D match to TRBD1 (5 bases). The V end was cut by 7 bases, the J end by 1 base, with 10 bases between. The germline gives CDR1 SQVTM, CDR2 ANQGSEA. This CDR3 region has 12 residues. CDR3 residues: CSAERGQETQYF. The CDR3 coding sequence is TGCAGCGCCGAAAGGGGCCAAGAGACCCAGTACTTC.

This clone appeared a few times. The chain employs TRBV28 and TRBJ2-7; 7 bases fit TRBD1. The V and J ends lost 4 bases and 0 bases, in that order; junction bases with no gene match: 9. This CDR3 spans 16 amino acids. From germline, CDR1 is MDHEN and CDR2 SYDVKM. CDR3 in DNA: TGTGCCAGCAGTTCGCCCTGGACAGGAAGCTCCTACGAGCAGTACTTC. It encodes CASSSPWTGSSYEQYF.

The chain couples TRBV4-3 to TRBJ2-5, with a weak D call TRBD1 (6 bases). Deletions cut 9 bases from V and 5 bases from J, with 16 bases between. The length of the CDR3 is 13 residues. CDR1 and CDR2 (germline): LGHNA, YSLEER. The CDR3 nucleotides are TGCGCCAGTGCAAACAGGGTGGAGGAGACCCAGTACTTC. It yields the protein CASANRVEETQYF.

In its sample, this clone was seen once. The CDR3 bases are TGCGCCAGCAGCTCCGGCCGGGACTCCCTGTTCGGGGCCCAGTACTTC. Amino acid sequence: CASSSGRDSLFGAQYF. V is TRBV5-1 and J is TRBJ2-5, with D maybe TRBD2 (6 bases). V lost 3 bases to trimming and J lost 9 bases, with 24 bases between them. The CDR3 is made up of 16 amino acids. Germline CDR1 and CDR2: SGHRS and YFSETQ.

The chain couples TRBV9 to TRBJ2-1; a possible D gene is TRBD2 (6 bases). Trimming pared 3 bases from V and 6 bases from J, leaving 10 bases between. From germline, CDR1 is SGDLS and CDR2 YYNGEE. There are 13 residues in the CDR3. CDR3 DNA sequence: TGTGCCAGCAGCGCAGGGACTTCCAATGAGCAGTTCTTC. It yields the protein CASSAGTSNEQFF.

The V and J genes are TRBV9 and TRBJ1-2, with TRBD1 as a possible D gene (6 bases). This CDR3 spans 16 amino acids. V was clipped by 5 bases and J by 0 bases, with 17 bases between them. The germline gives CDR1 SGDLS, CDR2 YYNGEE. This chain's CDR3 is CASSNWGGPSNYGYTF. In DNA, the CDR3 is TGTGCCAGCAGTAACTGGGGGGGGCCCTCTAACTATGGCTACACCTTC.

J is TRBJ2-7 and V is TRBV5-1; the D gene is possibly TRBD2 (6 bases). The CDR3 consists of 18 residues. The V end was cut by 0 bases, the J end by 4 bases, with 23 bases between. The V gene's germline CDR1 is SGHRS and CDR2 YFSETQ. CDR3 sequence: CASSLAPNGGPEPYEQYF. CDR3 nucleotides: TGCGCCAGCAGCTTGGCCCCGAACGGGGGTCCAGAGCCTTACGAGCAGTACTTC.

The chain carries TRBV24-1 and TRBJ2-3, with 7 bases lining up with TRBD1. CDR3 length: 14 amino acids. Germline V lookup: CDR1 KGHDR, CDR2 SFDVKD. V was clipped by 4 bases and J by 5 bases; unmatched bases: 5. CDR3 residues: CATSDDRAGDTQYF. The CDR3 coding sequence is TGTGCCACCAGTGACGACAGGGCGGGAGATACGCAGTATTTT.

The chain is built from TRBV10-3 and TRBJ1-6; D perhaps matches TRBD1 (5 bases). The V and J ends lost 4 bases and 10 bases respectively, with 14 bases between them. Germline loops: CDR1 ENHRY, CDR2 SYGVKD. The length of the CDR3 is 14 residues. This chain's CDR3 is CAISVQGEDSPLHF. CDR3 nucleotides: TGTGCCATCAGTGTTCAAGGGGAGGACTCACCCCTCCACTTT.

The rearrangement links TRBV28 to TRBJ1-2, with D possibly being TRBD1 (5 bases). Looked up from germline, CDR1 is MDHEN and CDR2 is SYDVKM. The CDR3 is 12 amino acids. With 5 bases removed from V and 2 bases from J, the gap between germline ends came to 6 bases. CDR3 loop: CASSRQNYGYTF. The CDR3 nucleotides are TGTGCCAGCAGTCGACAGAACTATGGCTACACCTTC.

CDR3 DNA: TGCGCCAGCAGCCAAGAGTTGTCAGGTTCGCCCTACGAGCAGTACTTC. Its protein product is CASSQELSGSPYEQYF. The chain recombines TRBV4-1 with TRBJ2-7; no clear D. This CDR3 spans 16 amino acids. Trimming removed 0 bases at V and 2 bases at J, with 14 bases between. Germline V lookup: CDR1 MGHRA, CDR2 YSYEKL.

The chain combines TRBV5-6 with TRBJ1-1, with D perhaps matching TRBD1 (6 bases). The V and J ends lost 0 bases and 2 bases respectively, with 11 bases between them. The CDR3 totals 15 residues. Germline V gene data show CDR1 as SGHDT and CDR2 as YYEEEE. CDR3 loop: CASSLVDRDNTEAFF. The CDR3 DNA reads TGTGCCAGCAGCTTGGTGGACAGAGATAACACTGAAGCTTTCTTT.

The chain couples TRBV27 to TRBJ2-1, with 7 bases that match TRBD2. V dropped 5 bases and J dropped 0; count of bases not matched to a gene: 7. The CDR3 is 16 amino acids. Germline assignment: CDR1 MNHEY and CDR2 SMNVEV (reference sequence). The CDR3 here is CASSASSGLSYNEQFF. The CDR3 DNA is TGTGCCAGCAGTGCCTCTAGCGGTCTCTCCTACAATGAGCAGTTCTTC.

The rearrangement uses TRBV7-8 and TRBJ2-7; 10 bases match TRBD2. Trimming cost V 5 bases and J 7 bases; bases outside gene matches: 11. The CDR3 spans 15 residues. Germline V gives CDR1 SGHVS, CDR2 FQNEAQ. The CDR3 here is CASSPSGRALGEQYF. DNA of the CDR3: TGTGCCAGCAGCCCCAGCGGGAGGGCCCTGGGTGAGCAGTACTTC.

The CDR3 spells CASRGSGTDNSPLHF. CDR3 DNA: TGTGCCAGCAGAGGGTCCGGGACAGATAATTCACCCCTCCACTTT. V and J are TRBV7-2 and TRBJ1-6; the match to TRBD1 covers 7 bases. This CDR3 is 15 amino acids long. After removal of 6 bases from V and 5 bases from J, the junction contained 7 bases not matched to a gene. The germline CDR1 and CDR2 sequences are SGHTA and FQGNSA.